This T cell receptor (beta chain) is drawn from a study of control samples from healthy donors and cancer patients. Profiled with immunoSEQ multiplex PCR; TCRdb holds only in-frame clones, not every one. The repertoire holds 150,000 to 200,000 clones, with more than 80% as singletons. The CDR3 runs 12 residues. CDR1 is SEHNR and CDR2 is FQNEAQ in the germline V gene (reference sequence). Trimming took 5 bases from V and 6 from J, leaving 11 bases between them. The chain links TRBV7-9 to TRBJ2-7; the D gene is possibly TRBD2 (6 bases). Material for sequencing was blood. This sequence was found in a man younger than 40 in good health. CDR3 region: CASSPLSGEQYF. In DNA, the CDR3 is TGTGCCAGCAGCCCCCTTAGCGGCGAGCAGTACTTC.